The 14 T cell receptor beta chains given below trace back to one sample, sequenced in a study of blood T cell repertoires in COVID-19. Libraries were prepared by immunoSEQ multiplex PCR; TCRdb keeps only in-frame clonotypes and omits some of them. The table includes fewer than 300,000 clones, 82% detected once. The sample taken for sequencing was peripheral blood. The receptors were sampled from a woman between 18 and 29 years old with acute or convalescent COVID-19.

The gene calls are TRBV6-4 and TRBJ1-4; TRBD1 matches 10 bases. This CDR3 is 17 amino acids long. Per the germline V gene, CDR1 is MRHNA and CDR2 is SNTAGT. Trimming at V came to 1 base and at J to 2 bases, leaving 4 bases not matched to a gene. The CDR3 DNA sequence: TGTGCCAGCAGTGACTTGGACAGGGGGGGGACTAATGAAAAACTGTTTTTT. This translates into CASSDLDRGGTNEKLFF.

This rearrangement joins TRBV6-5 to TRBJ2-5; D is perhaps TRBD2 (6 bases). The V end was cut by 6 bases, the J end by 2 bases, with 13 bases between. Per the germline V gene, CDR1 is MNHEY and CDR2 is SVGAGI. The CDR3 runs 14 residues. The CDR3 DNA sequence: TGTGCCAGCAGGGTAGCGGTAGAACAAGAGACCCAGTACTTC. Amino acids: CASRVAVEQETQYF.

The rearrangement joins TRBV12-5 to TRBJ2-5; 7 bases agree with TRBD1. Per germline, CDR1 LGHNT and CDR2 FRNRAP. V was pared by 0 bases and J by 4 bases, with 2 bases of the junction left unmatched. The CDR3 extends over 14 amino acids. The CDR3, as DNA: TGTGCTAGTGGTTTGGTTGCAGGGGGAGAGACCCAGTACTTC. This sequence encodes CASGLVAGGETQYF. Variable domain in full (rest from reference TRBV12-5 and TRBJ2-5): DARVTQTPRHKVTEMGQEVTMRCQPILGHNTVFWYRQTMMQGLELLAYFRNRAPLDDSGMPKDRFSAEMPDATLATLKIQPSEPRDSAVYFCASGLVAGGETQYFGPGTRLLVL.

V and J are TRBV5-5 and TRBJ1-6, with no clear D. The CDR3 length is 13 residues. CDR1 SGHKS and CDR2 YYEKEE come from the germline V gene (reference sequence). The V end lost 4 bases, the J end lost 3 bases, and 5 bases lay between the germline ends. In DNA, the CDR3 is TGTGCCAGCAGCGCCTACTATAATTCACCCCTCCACTTT. Its translation: CASSAYYNSPLHF.

This chain joins TRBV4-3 and TRBJ1-1; unclear D gene. The CDR3 is 15 residues long. V lost 0 bases to trimming and J lost 0 bases, with 8 bases between them. The germline V gene encodes CDR1 LGHNA and CDR2 YSLEER. The CDR3 DNA reads TGCGCCAGCAGCCAAGAGGTGCCGGTGAACACTGAAGCTTTCTTT. This translates into CASSQEVPVNTEAFF.

The chain has TRBV9 and TRBJ1-4; 7 bases are a match to TRBD1. The germline gives CDR1 SGDLS, CDR2 YYNGEE. The CDR3 is 15 residues long. After removal of 0 bases from V and 4 bases from J, the junction contained 3 bases not matched to a gene. CDR3 in DNA: TGTGCCAGCAGCGTAGTGGGGACAGTTAATGAAAAACTGTTTTTT. As protein: CASSVVGTVNEKLFF.

The chain employs TRBV7-2 and TRBJ2-5, with 8 positions matching TRBD2. The V segment lost 5 bases and the J segment 4 bases; nucleotides outside the gene matches: 12. CDR1 is SGHTA, CDR2 FQGNSA, per germline. The CDR3 has 16 residues. As DNA, the CDR3 is TGTGCCAGCAGCCCAAAAAGCGGGAGCTATGGAGAGACCCAGTACTTC. Encoded protein: CASSPKSGSYGETQYF.

This rearrangement joins TRBV9 to TRBJ2-3, with 7 bases lining up with TRBD1. V lost 3 bases and J lost 0; bases outside the gene matches: 10. This CDR3 comprises 17 residues. Germline loops: CDR1 SGDLS, CDR2 YYNGEE. The CDR3 nucleotides read TGTGCCAGCAGCGAGTTCAAGGGACAGACTAGCACAGATACGCAGTATTTT. Protein: CASSEFKGQTSTDTQYF.

This clone was seen a single time. As DNA, the CDR3 is TGTGCCAGCAGCGTAGATGACTCCTACACTGAAGCTTTCTTT. Protein product: CASSVDDSYTEAFF. The chain carries TRBV9 and TRBJ1-1; D ambiguous. CDR3 length: 14 residues. The V end lost 0 bases, the J end lost 3 bases, and 9 bases lay between the germline ends. CDR1 SGDLS and CDR2 YYNGEE come from the germline V gene.

This clone was picked up one time. This chain joins TRBV7-8 and TRBJ2-7; 8 bases fit TRBD1. The germline V gene encodes CDR1 SGHVS and CDR2 FQNEAQ. The V gene end was trimmed by 2 bases and the J gene end by 2 bases; junction bases not matched to a gene: 2. This CDR3 has 14 amino acids. CDR3 DNA sequence: TGTGCCAGCAGCTTACAGGGGGCCGCCTACGAGCAGTACTTC. Protein: CASSLQGAAYEQYF.

V usage is TRBV9 and J usage is TRBJ2-7; no firm D call. Trimming pared 3 bases from V and 6 bases from J, leaving 10 bases between. CDR1 and CDR2 (germline): SGDLS, YYNGEE. The CDR3 covers 12 residues. CDR3 loop: CASSGLIGEQYF. CDR3 bases: TGTGCCAGCAGCGGACTGATCGGCGAGCAGTACTTC.

The chain uses TRBV27 and TRBJ2-2, with TRBD2 matching over 8 bases. The trim removed 4 bases at V and 7 bases at J, leaving 8 bases unmatched. The CDR3 sequence is 15 residues long. Germline CDR1 is MNHEY and CDR2 is SMNVEV (reference sequence). The CDR3 DNA sequence: TGTGCCAGCAGTTCAAGTCAGGGACTAGGCGGGGAGCTGTTTTTT. As protein: CASSSSQGLGGELFF.

This clone was seen once. This chain uses TRBV18 with TRBJ2-2; the D is unclear. The germline V gene encodes CDR1 KGHSH and CDR2 LQKENI. The V end lost 4 bases, the J end lost 6 bases, and 6 bases lay between the germline ends. The CDR3 has 12 amino acids. The CDR3 nucleotides read TGTGCCAGCTCACACTTCTCCGGGGAGCTGTTTTTT. Protein product: CASSHFSGELFF.

The chain is built from TRBV5-8 and TRBJ2-1; D may be TRBD2 (5 bases). V was shortened by 0 bases and J by 8 bases, with 18 bases between the two germline ends. CDR3 length: 16 amino acids. Germline CDR1 and CDR2: SGHTS and YDEGEE. The CDR3 loop is CASSLGWTPLRDEQFF. In DNA form, the CDR3 reads TGTGCCAGCAGCTTGGGGTGGACTCCCCTGAGAGATGAGCAGTTCTTC.